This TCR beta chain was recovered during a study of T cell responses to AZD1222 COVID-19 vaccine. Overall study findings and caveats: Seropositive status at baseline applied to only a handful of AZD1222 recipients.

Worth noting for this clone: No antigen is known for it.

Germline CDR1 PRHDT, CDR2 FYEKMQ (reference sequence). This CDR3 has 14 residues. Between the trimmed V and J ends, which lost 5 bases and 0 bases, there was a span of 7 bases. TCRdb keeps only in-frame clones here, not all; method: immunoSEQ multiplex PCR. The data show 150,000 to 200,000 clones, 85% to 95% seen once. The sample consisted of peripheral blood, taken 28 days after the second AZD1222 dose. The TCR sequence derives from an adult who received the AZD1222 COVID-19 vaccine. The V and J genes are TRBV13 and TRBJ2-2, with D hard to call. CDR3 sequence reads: CASSGSPNTGELFF. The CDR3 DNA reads TGTGCCAGCAGCGGCTCCCCGAACACCGGGGAGCTGTTTTTT.